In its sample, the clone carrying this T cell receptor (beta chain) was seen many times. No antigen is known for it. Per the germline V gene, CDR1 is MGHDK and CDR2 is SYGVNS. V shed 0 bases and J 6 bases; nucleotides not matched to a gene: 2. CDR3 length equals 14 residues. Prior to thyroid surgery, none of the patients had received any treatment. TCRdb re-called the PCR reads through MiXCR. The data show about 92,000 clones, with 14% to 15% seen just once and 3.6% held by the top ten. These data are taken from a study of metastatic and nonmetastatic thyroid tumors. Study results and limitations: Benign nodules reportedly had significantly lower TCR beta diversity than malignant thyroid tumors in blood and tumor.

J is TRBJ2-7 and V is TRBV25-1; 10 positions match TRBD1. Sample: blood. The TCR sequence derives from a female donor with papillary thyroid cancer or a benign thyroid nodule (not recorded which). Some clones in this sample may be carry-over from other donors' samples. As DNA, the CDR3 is TGTGCCAGCAGTGAATATGGGACAGGGGCCGAGCAGTACTTC. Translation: CASSEYGTGAEQYF.